The present TCR beta chain was sequenced within a study of CD8 T cells in ankylosing spondylitis. Study-level findings and limits: Reportedly, significant enrichment of disease-linked clones occurred in matched ankylosing spondylitis synovial fluid. Made up of 7 to 9 highly homologous variants, a TCR beta motif appeared characteristic of ankylosing spondylitis blood.

Concerning this clonotype itself: Its antigen is currently unknown.

TCR beta libraries were made by quantitative 5'-RACE with molecular barcodes. TCRdb itself ran the 5' RACE reads through MiXCR, one entry per CDR3 protein. The top ten clones hold about 42% of a sample with fewer than 250,000 distinct CDR3 sequences, about 16% of them seen once. This sequence was found in a male donor with ankylosing spondylitis. Sequencing used blood, either unsorted or a sorted T cell fraction (not recorded which).

The chain's CDR3 is CASSYGDYQETQYF. In DNA form, the CDR3 reads TGTGCCAGCAGTTACGGGGACTACCAAGAGACCCAGTACTTC. The chain is built from TRBV6-2 or TRBV6-3 and TRBJ2-5; TRBD2 might be the D (6 bases). There are 14 residues in the CDR3. Germline CDR1 is MNHEY and CDR2 is SVGEGT. V dropped 2 bases and J dropped 0 bases, with 7 bases sitting between them.